These 20 T cell receptor beta chains came from one sample sequenced in a study of PD-1 blockade in classical Hodgkin lymphoma. Following autologous stem cell transplantation, relapse occurred in every patient, and exposure to brentuximab vedotin varied. The method was immunoSEQ multiplex PCR; TCRdb's version includes in-frame clones alone and lacks a portion of them. Of about 19,000 clones listed, roughly 84% are singletons. The sample here was peripheral blood mononuclear cells (PBMCs), taken at baseline. The receptors stem from a human donor with classical Hodgkin lymphoma.

The chain combines TRBV9 with TRBJ2-1; 10 bases match TRBD1. Germline trimming cut 4 bases from V and 6 bases from J; bases unmatched to any gene: 7. CDR1 is SGDLS and CDR2 is YYNGEE in the germline V gene. CDR3 size: 15 residues. This CDR3 reads CASSSRQGALNEQFF. In DNA form, the CDR3 reads TGTGCCAGCAGCTCTCGACAGGGGGCCCTCAATGAGCAGTTCTTC.

The CDR3 sequence: CAGVLERQETQYF. CDR3 nucleotides: TGTGCCGGGGTCTTAGAGAGGCAGGAGACCCAGTACTTC. The chain links TRBV2 to TRBJ2-5; D not certain. The V gene's germline CDR1 is SNHLY and CDR2 FYNNEI. V was pared by 11 bases and J by 5 bases, with 18 bases between. The CDR3 runs 13 residues.

This chain joins TRBV15 and TRBJ1-4, with 12 bases fitting TRBD1. The ends lost 5 bases at V and 7 bases at J; junction bases unmatched: 2. Per germline, CDR1 LNHNV and CDR2 YYDKDF (reference sequence). The length of the CDR3 is 14 residues. The CDR3 loop is CATSRGQGAEKLFF. For the CDR3, the DNA is TGTGCCACCAGCCGGGGACAGGGGGCTGAAAAACTGTTTTTT.

The genes are TRBV28 and TRBJ1-5; D is unclear. The CDR3 totals 16 residues. Germline V CDR1 and CDR2: MDHEN, SYDVKM. Trimming left V 5 bases short and J 12 bases short, with 26 bases between. The CDR3 region is CASSPSSAGYRAGQHF. The DNA of the CDR3 is TGTGCCAGCAGTCCTTCCAGTGCGGGGTACCGGGCGGGCCAGCATTTT.

The chain couples TRBV7-9 to TRBJ2-1, with D unresolved. This CDR3 spans 14 amino acids. Germline assignment: CDR1 SEHNR and CDR2 FQNEAQ (reference sequence). V was cut by 1 base and J by 3 bases, with 7 bases left in between. This chain's CDR3 is CASSLVADYNEQFF. CDR3 in DNA: TGTGCCAGCAGCTTAGTGGCAGACTACAATGAGCAGTTCTTC.

The chain combines TRBV4-2 with TRBJ1-1, with a tentative D call TRBD1 (5 bases). CDR3 size: 13 residues. V lost 4 bases to trimming and J lost 5 bases, with 11 bases between them. CDR1 LGHNA and CDR2 YNFKEQ come from the germline V gene. The CDR3 spells CASSRPGGTEAFF. The CDR3, as DNA: TGTGCCAGCAGCCGACCGGGGGGGACTGAAGCTTTCTTT.

V usage is TRBV9 and J usage is TRBJ1-6; D is unresolved. CDR3 length: 15 amino acids. V was pared by 0 bases and J by 5 bases, with 9 bases between. Germline V gene lookup returns CDR1 SGDLS and CDR2 YYNGEE. The CDR3 region is CASSVAGNNNSPLHF. The DNA of the CDR3 is TGTGCCAGCAGCGTAGCGGGAAATAATAATTCACCCCTCCACTTT.

V gene TRBV13 combines with J gene TRBJ2-5, with 9 bases fitting TRBD1. CDR1 and CDR2 from the germline V gene are PRHDT and FYEKMQ (reference sequence). After removal of 5 bases from V and 3 bases from J, the junction contained 7 bases not matched to a gene. The length of the CDR3 is 15 residues. The CDR3 sequence: CASSQDRGDKETQYF. Written as DNA, the CDR3 is TGTGCCAGCAGCCAGGACAGGGGAGATAAAGAGACCCAGTACTTC.

The gene calls are TRBV7-2 and TRBJ1-5, with D uncertain. The CDR3 contains 13 residues. Germline CDR1 SGHTA, CDR2 FQGNSA. Trimming pared 4 bases from V and 7 bases from J, leaving 11 bases between. The CDR3 DNA reads as TGTGCCAGCAGCTCCCAGTTTCTACAGCCCCAGCATTTT. Protein: CASSSQFLQPQHF.

This chain links TRBV11-2 with TRBJ2-5, with 7 bases matching TRBD1. V dropped 6 bases and J dropped 7; count of bases not matched to a gene: 8. Per the germline V gene, CDR1 is SGHAT and CDR2 is FQNNGV. This CDR3 has 13 residues. The CDR3 reads CASRGVGGATQYF. The CDR3 region has the DNA TGTGCCAGCAGGGGAGTAGGGGGCGCGACCCAGTACTTC.

The chain couples TRBV9 to TRBJ2-3, with D possibly TRBD1 on 6 matching bases. Germline V gene sequence: CDR1 SGDLS, CDR2 YYNGEE. Trimming stripped 1 base from V and 1 base from J, with 10 bases between. CDR3 length: 15 residues. The CDR3 here is CASSVLTGRTDTQYF. CDR3 coding DNA: TGTGCCAGCAGCGTATTGACAGGCCGCACAGATACGCAGTATTTT.

This sequence joins TRBV6-6 and TRBJ1-2, with D maybe TRBD1 (6 bases). CDR3 length: 15 amino acids. Germline CDR1 is MNHNY and CDR2 is SVGAGI (reference sequence). The V gene lost 5 bases and the J gene lost 7 bases, with 20 bases spanning the gap. The CDR3 reads CASSPLAQGVRGYTF. CDR3 in DNA: TGTGCCAGCAGTCCTCTAGCACAGGGAGTCCGTGGCTACACCTTC.

V gene TRBV4-1 combines with J gene TRBJ1-2; D unclear. Trimming took off 4 bases at V and 3 bases at J, with 21 bases between the two ends. Germline CDR1 and CDR2: MGHRA and YSYEKL. CDR3 length equals 17 residues. The CDR3 DNA reads TGCGCCAGCAGCCCCGGCCTGAGGACCGGACCGGACTATGGCTACACCTTC. Translated, it gives CASSPGLRTGPDYGYTF.

Note on this clone: One junction end disagrees with the germline gene, perhaps due to a read error. This rearrangement joins TRBV6-1 to TRBJ2-5, with D possibly matching TRBD2 (6 bases). Germline CDR1 and CDR2: MNHNS and SASEGT. The CDR3 sequence is 11 residues long. The CDR3 bases are TGTGCCAGCAGTGTCCCGGGAGACCCCGACTTC. Encoded protein: CASSVPGDPDF.

This rearrangement joins TRBV7-6 to TRBJ2-1; 7 bases match TRBD2. Per germline, CDR1 SGHVS and CDR2 FNYEAQ. Unmatched junction bases numbered 1, after V lost 0 bases and J lost 8 bases. This CDR3 has 13 residues. The CDR3 bases are TGTGCCAGCAGCTTAGCGACTAGCCATGAGCAGTTCTTC. Its translation is CASSLATSHEQFF.

The chain employs TRBV9 and TRBJ2-1; D is perhaps TRBD2 (7 bases). V gave up 3 bases and J gave up 5 bases, with 18 bases separating them. CDR3 length equals 16 residues. Per the germline V gene, CDR1 is SGDLS and CDR2 is YYNGEE. Here the CDR3 reads CASSGAVRGAHNEQFF. CDR3 DNA: TGTGCCAGCAGCGGGGCGGTACGGGGGGCGCACAATGAGCAGTTCTTC.

This rearrangement joins TRBV27 to TRBJ1-5; TRBD1 matches 8 bases. V lost 0 bases to trimming and J lost 3 bases; unmatched junction nucleotides: 7. Germline CDR1 and CDR2: MNHEY and SMNVEV (reference sequence). The CDR3 sequence is 17 residues long. For the CDR3, the DNA is TGTGCCAGCAGTTTATCGGGACAGGCCATCTACAATCAGCCCCAGCATTTT. Amino acid sequence: CASSLSGQAIYNQPQHF.

This clone was seen just once. The chain couples TRBV19 to TRBJ2-3, with D tentatively TRBD2 (6 bases). This CDR3 is built from 13 residues. V was pared by 8 bases and J by 2 bases, with 11 bases between. Germline CDR1 reads LNHDA; CDR2 reads SQIVND (reference sequence). The CDR3 region is CASLGLNTDTQYF. CDR3 DNA: TGTGCCAGTCTGGGACTTAACACAGATACGCAGTATTTT.

This clone was counted between two and nine times. The chain couples TRBV6-6 to TRBJ2-2; D assignment may be TRBD1 or TRBD2 (5 bases each). Germline CDR1 and CDR2: MNHNY and SVGAGI (reference sequence). There are 14 residues in the CDR3. Between the trimmed V and J ends, which lost 5 bases and 5 bases, there was a span of 12 bases. The CDR3 protein is CASSGTTGTGELFF. The CDR3 DNA follows: TGTGCCAGCAGTGGGACGACTGGGACCGGGGAGCTGTTTTTT.

The chain combines TRBV7-9 with TRBJ2-1; D might be TRBD2 (5 bases). Germline V CDR1 and CDR2: SEHNR, FQNEAQ (reference sequence). Trimming took off 2 bases at V and 5 bases at J, with 19 bases between the two ends. The CDR3 spans 17 residues. This CDR3 reads CASSLTGEPTWDNEQFF. CDR3 bases: TGTGCCAGCAGCTTAACCGGGGAACCGACATGGGACAATGAGCAGTTCTTC.